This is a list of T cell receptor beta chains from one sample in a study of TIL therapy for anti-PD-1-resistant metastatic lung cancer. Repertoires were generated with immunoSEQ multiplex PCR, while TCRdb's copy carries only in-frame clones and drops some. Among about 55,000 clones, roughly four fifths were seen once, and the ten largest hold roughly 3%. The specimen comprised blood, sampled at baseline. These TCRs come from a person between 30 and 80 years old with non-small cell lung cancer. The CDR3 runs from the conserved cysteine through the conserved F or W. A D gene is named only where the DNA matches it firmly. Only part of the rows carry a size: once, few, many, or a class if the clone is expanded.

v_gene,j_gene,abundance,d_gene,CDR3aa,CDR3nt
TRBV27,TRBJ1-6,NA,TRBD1,CASSPSGTANSPLHF,TGTGCCAGCAGTCCGTCCGGGACAGCTAATTCACCCCTCCACTTT
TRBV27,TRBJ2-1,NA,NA,CASSLSVSSYNEQFF,TGTGCCAGCAGTTTATCAGTTAGCTCCTACAATGAGCAGTTCTTC
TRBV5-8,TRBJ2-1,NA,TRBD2,CASSRLAGGSNEQFF,TGTGCCAGCAGCAGACTAGCGGGGGGTTCGAATGAGCAGTTCTTC
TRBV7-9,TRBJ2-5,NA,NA,CASSLRQQETQYF,TGTGCCAGCAGCTTAAGACAGCAAGAGACCCAGTACTTC
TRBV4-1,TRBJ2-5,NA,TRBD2,CASSQDGVAGIEETQYF,TGCGCCAGCAGCCAAGATGGGGTAGCGGGGATCGAAGAGACCCAGTACTTC
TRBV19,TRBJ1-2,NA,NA,CASRRQENYGYTF,TGTGCCAGTAGACGACAGGAGAACTATGGCTACACCTTC
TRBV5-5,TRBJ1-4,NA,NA,CASSGVWGATNEKLFF,TGTGCCAGCAGCGGGGTGTGGGGCGCAACTAATGAAAAACTGTTTTTT
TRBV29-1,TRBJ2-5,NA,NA,CSTPGAPSPFGSTQYF,TGCAGCACCCCCGGGGCTCCCAGCCCTTTTGGTTCGACCCAGTACTTC
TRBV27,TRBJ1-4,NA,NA,CASSKSTGTNEKLFF,TGTGCCAGCAGTAAGTCGACAGGAACTAATGAAAAACTGTTTTTT
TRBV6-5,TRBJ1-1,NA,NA,CASSYFDRRNTEAFF,TGTGCCAGCAGTTACTTCGACAGGAGGAACACTGAAGCTTTCTTT
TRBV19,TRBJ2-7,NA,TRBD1,CASSFDRGFQQYF,TGTGCCAGTAGCTTTGACAGGGGGTTCCAGCAGTACTTC
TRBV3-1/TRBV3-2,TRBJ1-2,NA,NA,CASSAPGCGYTF,TGTGCCAGCAGCGCCCCAGGGTGTGGCTACACCTTC
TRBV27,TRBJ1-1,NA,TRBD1,CASSSGQVTTEAFF,TGTGCCAGCAGTTCCGGACAGGTCACTACTGAAGCTTTCTTT
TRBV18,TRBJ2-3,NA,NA,CASSPTAHDRDTQYF,TGTGCCAGCTCACCTACGGCCCACGACCGAGATACGCAGTATTTT
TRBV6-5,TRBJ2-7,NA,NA,CASSYADTTYEQYF,TGTGCCAGCAGTTACGCGGACACCACCTACGAGCAGTACTTC
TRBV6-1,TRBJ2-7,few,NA,CASSERDHEQYF,TGTGCCAGCAGTGAAAGGGACCACGAGCAGTACTTC
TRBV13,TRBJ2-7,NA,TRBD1,CASSLGLWTGVHEQYF,TGTGCCAGCAGCTTAGGTCTTTGGACAGGGGTCCACGAGCAGTACTTC
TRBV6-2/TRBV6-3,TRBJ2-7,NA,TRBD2,CASSYRDVWTSVSSYEQYF,TGTGCCAGCAGTTACCGCGATGTTTGGACTAGCGTGAGCTCCTACGAGCAGTACTTC
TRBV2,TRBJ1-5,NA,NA,CASSSIGGDQPQHF,TGTGCCAGCAGTTCGATAGGGGGGGATCAGCCCCAGCATTTT
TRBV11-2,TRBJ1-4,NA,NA,CASSPYPRGSRGEKLFF,TGTGCCAGCAGCCCCTACCCCCGGGGTTCTCGAGGGGAAAAACTGTTTTTT
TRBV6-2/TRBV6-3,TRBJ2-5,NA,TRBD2,CASSYGSGTETQYF,TGTGCCAGCAGTTACGGTAGCGGGACTGAGACCCAGTACTTC
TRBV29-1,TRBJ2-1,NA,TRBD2,CSVDGTNGDEQFF,TGCAGCGTTGATGGGACTAATGGGGATGAGCAGTTCTTC
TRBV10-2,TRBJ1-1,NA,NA,CASSRTANTEAFF,TGCGCCAGCAGTAGGACAGCGAACACTGAAGCTTTCTTT
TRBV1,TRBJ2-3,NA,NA,CTSSQRGPSDTQYF,TGCACCAGCAGCCAACGGGGACCATCGGATACGCAGTATTTT
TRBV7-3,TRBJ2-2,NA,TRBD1,CASSPTGQGPGELFF,TGTGCCAGCAGCCCTACGGGACAGGGCCCCGGGGAGCTGTTTTTT
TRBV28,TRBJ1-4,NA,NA,CASSPGGGAGANEKLFF,TGTGCCAGCAGTCCAGGAGGGGGGGCCGGGGCTAATGAAAAACTGTTTTTT
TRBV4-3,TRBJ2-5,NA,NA,CASSPGTIMGQETQYF,TGCGCCAGCAGCCCCGGGACAATAATGGGCCAAGAGACCCAGTACTTC
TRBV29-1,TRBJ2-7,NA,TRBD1,CSVVRGTGYYEQYF,TGCAGCGTTGTAAGAGGGACAGGCTACTACGAGCAGTACTTC
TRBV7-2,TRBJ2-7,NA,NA,CASSSSLYEQYF,TGTGCCAGCAGCTCTTCACTCTACGAGCAGTACTTC
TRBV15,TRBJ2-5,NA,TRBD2,CATSRDRGGASSGGLRETQYF,TGTGCCACCAGCAGAGATCGCGGAGGGGCGAGTAGCGGGGGCTTACGGGAGACCCAGTACTTC
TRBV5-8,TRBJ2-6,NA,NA,CASSLVNRAGANVLTF,TGTGCCAGCAGCTTGGTCAACAGGGCTGGGGCCAACGTCCTGACTTTC
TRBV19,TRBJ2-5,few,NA,CASSRRADSYQETQYF,TGTGCCAGTAGTCGACGGGCAGACTCGTACCAAGAGACCCAGTACTTC
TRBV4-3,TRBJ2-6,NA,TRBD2,CASSQAVTSGSSGANVLTF,TGCGCCAGCAGCCAAGCGGTGACTAGCGGAAGCTCTGGGGCCAACGTCCTGACTTTC
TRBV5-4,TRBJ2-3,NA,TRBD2,CASSGTSGGTDTQYF,TGTGCCAGCAGCGGGACTAGCGGAGGAACAGATACGCAGTATTTT
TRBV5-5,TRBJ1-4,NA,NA,CASSLNGQNEKLFF,TGTGCCAGCAGCTTGAACGGACAGAATGAAAAACTGTTTTTT
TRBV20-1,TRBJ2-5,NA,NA,CSAREIETQYF,TGCAGTGCTAGAGAAATCGAGACCCAGTACTTC
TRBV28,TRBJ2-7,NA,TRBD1,CASWSQGQGAYEQYF,TGTGCCAGCTGGTCCCAGGGACAGGGGGCCTACGAGCAGTACTTC
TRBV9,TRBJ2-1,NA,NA,CASSVTGLPAYNEQFF,TGTGCCAGCAGCGTAACGGGACTGCCGGCCTACAATGAGCAGTTCTTC
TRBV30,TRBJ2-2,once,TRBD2,CAWQLEDPWREVSTGELFF,TGTGCCTGGCAACTAGAAGACCCCTGGCGGGAGGTGTCCACCGGGGAGCTGTTTTTT
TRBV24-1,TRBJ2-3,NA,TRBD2,CATSSSGASTDTQYF,TGTGCCACCAGTTCTAGCGGAGCTAGCACAGATACGCAGTATTTT
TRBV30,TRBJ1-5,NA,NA,CAWSVREFYGNQPQHF,TGTGCCTGGAGTGTACGCGAATTTTATGGCAATCAGCCCCAGCATTTT
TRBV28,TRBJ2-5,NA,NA,CASSIPHLETQYF,TGTGCCAGCAGTATACCCCATTTAGAGACCCAGTACTTC
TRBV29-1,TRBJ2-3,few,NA,CSVYPGTDTQYF,TGCAGCGTTTACCCTGGGACAGATACGCAGTATTTT
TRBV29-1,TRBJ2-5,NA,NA,CSVEKIETQYF,TGCAGCGTTGAGAAGATAGAGACCCAGTACTTC
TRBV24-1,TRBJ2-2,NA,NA,CATRESGTGTGELFF,TGTGCCACGCGCGAGTCCGGAACAGGCACCGGGGAGCTGTTTTTT
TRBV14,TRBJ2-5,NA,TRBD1,CASRLTGTAAKTQYF,TGTGCCAGCAGGCTGACCGGGACAGCCGCCAAGACCCAGTACTTC
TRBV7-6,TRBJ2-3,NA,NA,CASSFGSRRVRADTQYF,TGTGCCAGCAGCTTCGGTAGTCGGAGGGTAAGAGCAGATACGCAGTATTTT
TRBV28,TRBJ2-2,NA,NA,CASSLLLTGELFF,TGTGCCAGCAGTCTCCTCCTCACCGGGGAGCTGTTTTTT
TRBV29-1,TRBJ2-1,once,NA,CSVEGVFGNEQFF,TGCAGCGTCGAAGGTGTATTCGGGAATGAGCAGTTCTTC
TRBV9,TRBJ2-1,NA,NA,CASNPLGDSHNEQFF,TGTGCCAGCAACCCCTTGGGGGACTCCCACAATGAGCAGTTCTTC
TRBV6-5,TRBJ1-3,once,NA,CASSYSGGLGNTIYF,TGTGCCAGCAGTTACTCCGGCGGACTAGGAAACACCATATATTTT
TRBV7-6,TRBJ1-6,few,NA,CASSLEDGSPLHF,TGTGCCAGCAGCTTAGAAGACGGTTCACCCCTCCACTTT
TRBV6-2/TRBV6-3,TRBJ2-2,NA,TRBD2,CASSYTWEGGTGELFF,TGTGCCAGCAGTTACACGTGGGAGGGTGGCACCGGGGAGCTGTTTTTT
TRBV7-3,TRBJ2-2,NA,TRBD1,CASSLTGSNTGELFF,TGTGCCAGCAGCTTGACAGGGTCGAACACCGGGGAGCTGTTTTTT
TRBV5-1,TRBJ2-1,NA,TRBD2,CASSFLAGDYNEQFF,TGCGCCAGCAGCTTTCTAGCGGGAGATTACAATGAGCAGTTCTTC
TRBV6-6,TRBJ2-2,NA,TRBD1,CASSRRGLRGGGELFF,TGTGCCAGCAGCCGCAGGGGGCTGAGAGGTGGCGGGGAGCTGTTTTTT
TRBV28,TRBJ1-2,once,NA,CASSIDQTLGYTF,TGTGCCAGCAGCATCGACCAGACGTTAGGCTACACCTTC
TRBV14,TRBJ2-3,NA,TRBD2,CASSQGFISGGADTQYF,TGTGCCAGCAGCCAAGGCTTTATTAGCGGGGGGGCAGATACGCAGTATTTT